The present T cell receptor (beta chain) was sequenced within a study of T cells in Graves' hyperthyroidism and ophthalmopathy. Study-wide background: Specimen type is peripheral blood, collected at initial diagnosis prior to any treatment.

Overall study findings and caveats: Appearing also in blood were most of the thyroid clonotypes expanded above 0.001.

Amplification of TCR beta CDR3 regions was performed using RNA transcripts as template. The TCR CDR3 first-round RT-PCR relied on the HTBI primer set. TCRdb reprocessed the multiplex PCR reads with MiXCR, giving one entry per CDR3 protein. The table lists over 120,000 distinct CDR3 sequences, roughly 23% of them singletons. This clonotype has only a few counts. The antigen is unknown. This clonotype was sampled from a woman in her forties or fifties with Graves' hyperthyroidism that later progressed to Graves' ophthalmopathy. Specimen: blood.

The CDR3, as DNA: TGTGCCAGCAGCTTAGGAGGCTCCTACAATGAGCAGTTCTTC. Translation gives CASSLGGSYNEQFF. The gene calls are TRBV7-2 and TRBJ2-1; D call uncertain. The CDR3 has 14 amino acids. V lost 1 base and J lost 0, with 4 bases in between. The germline CDR1 and CDR2 sequences are SGHTA and FQGNSA.